This T cell receptor beta chain was sequenced in a study of blood T cell repertoires in COVID-19. Study summary: Whether acute or convalescent, the COVID-19 samples came from the United States, Italy and Spain. In each case, the material was cDNA or gDNA derived from T cells, B-cell-depleted T cells, or PBMCs.

In the original workflow: Scientists estimated how many nucleated cells there were by amplifying reference gene primers. Some clones are missing from TCRdb's copy, which holds only in-frame ones; the method was immunoSEQ multiplex PCR. V, J and clone size are taken as reported in that table, and D and trimming were inferred from the DNA itself. Of over 150,000 clones listed, about four fifths are singletons. V was pared by 0 bases and J by 4 bases, with 16 bases between. The CDR3 contains 16 residues. Germline V CDR1 and CDR2: SGHRS, YFSETQ. This receptor was identified in a woman over 75 with acute or convalescent COVID-19. The material sequenced was peripheral blood. J is TRBJ1-2 and V is TRBV5-1; a possible D gene is TRBD1 (5 bases). CDR3 region: CASSLDIGAGIYGYTF. The CDR3 coding sequence is TGCGCCAGCAGCTTGGACATTGGGGCAGGGATCTATGGCTACACCTTC.